Shown below are 29 T cell receptor beta chains from a single sample sequenced in a study of early T cells in non-severe SARS-CoV-2 infection. From the 5' RACE reads, TCRdb called clonotypes with MiXCR, one entry per CDR3 protein. The sample has about 94,000 distinct CDR3 sequences, less than 15% seen once. Sequenced: whole blood. These receptors came from an adult who was a healthcare worker with PCR-confirmed SARS-CoV-2 infection or an uninfected control (not recorded which).

This clonotype appeared a few times. The CDR3 spells CASSPGHGSYEQYF. The CDR3, as DNA: TGTGCCAGCAGCCCTGGCCACGGATCCTACGAGCAGTACTTC. V gene TRBV11-2 combines with J gene TRBJ2-7; D remains ambiguous. V shed 5 bases and J shed 1 base, with 12 bases lying between them. Per germline, CDR1 SGHAT and CDR2 FQNNGV. There are 14 residues in the CDR3.

This clonotype was found a few times. The CDR3 protein is CSALRQDTYEQYF. CDR3 nucleotide sequence: TGCAGTGCTCTGAGGCAGGATACCTACGAGCAGTACTTC. This rearrangement joins TRBV20-1 to TRBJ2-7, with D uncertain. From germline, CDR1 is DFQATT and CDR2 SNEGSKA (reference sequence). CDR3 size: 13 residues. Between the trimmed V and J ends, which lost 5 bases and 2 bases, there was a span of 13 bases.

This clonotype was observed a few times. This chain connects TRBV5-1 to TRBJ2-1; TRBD2 matches 7 bases. The CDR3 is 16 amino acids. The V gene end was trimmed by 5 bases and the J gene end by 0 bases; junction bases not matched to a gene: 8. Germline CDR1 is SGHRS and CDR2 is YFSETQ. CDR3 nucleotide sequence: TGCGCCAGCAGAGATCTTAGCGGGTCCTCCTACAATGAGCAGTTCTTC. This codes for CASRDLSGSSYNEQFF.

The chain carries TRBV5-1 and TRBJ1-1; no clear D. Germline V CDR1 and CDR2: SGHRS, YFSETQ. The V end lost 4 bases, the J end lost 2 bases, and 12 bases lay between the germline ends. This CDR3 spans 14 amino acids. CDR3 nucleotides: TGCGCCAGCAGCCCCCCTCTTGACAACACTGAAGCTTTCTTT. Protein: CASSPPLDNTEAFF.

This chain connects TRBV29-1 to TRBJ2-7; a possible D gene is TRBD2 (7 bases). V lost 7 bases to trimming and J lost 6 bases, with 19 bases between them. The CDR3 totals 13 residues. Germline values: CDR1 SQVTM, CDR2 ANQGSEA. The CDR3 coding sequence is TGCAGCGCCCGGGGGGACAAGGCCCCCGAGCAGTACTTC. Its protein is CSARGDKAPEQYF.

CDR3 sequence (DNA): TGCAGCGTTTCCCCCGGGACCGCAGAGACCCAGTACTTC. It is translated as CSVSPGTAETQYF. This rearrangement joins TRBV29-1 to TRBJ2-5; D may be TRBD1 or TRBD2 (5 bases each). Germline V gene lookup returns CDR1 SQVTM and CDR2 ANQGSEA. This CDR3 has 13 residues. V was clipped by 5 bases and J by 4 bases, with 14 bases between them.

Ten or more counts support this clonotype. The chain couples TRBV20-1 to TRBJ2-2; D unclear. The V gene's germline CDR1 is DFQATT and CDR2 SNEGSKA (reference sequence). V lost 3 bases and J 0 bases, leaving 11 bases between the germline ends. This CDR3 is built from 15 residues. CDR3 region: CSARARSANTGELFF. DNA for the CDR3: TGCAGTGCTAGGGCCAGGTCAGCGAACACCGGGGAGCTGTTTTTT.

This clonotype appeared many times. The V and J genes are TRBV5-1 and TRBJ2-4, with D perhaps given as TRBD1 or TRBD2 (5 bases each). Trimming left V 4 bases short and J 0 bases short, with 11 bases between. This CDR3 is built from 15 residues. The germline gives CDR1 SGHRS, CDR2 YFSETQ. DNA for the CDR3: TGCGCCAGCAGCACGGGGACGGGAGCCAAAAACATTCAGTACTTC. Translation: CASSTGTGAKNIQYF.

The CDR3 sequence is CASSGTAWGGGYTF. Here the CDR3 DNA reads TGTGCCAGCAGTGGAACCGCATGGGGAGGTGGCTACACCTTC. V is TRBV25-1 and J is TRBJ1-2; no clear D gene. The CDR3 loop spans 14 amino acids. V dropped 4 bases and J dropped 7 bases, with 16 bases sitting between them. Germline V gene sequence: CDR1 MGHDK, CDR2 SYGVNS.

This clonotype came up many times. This sequence joins TRBV20-1 and TRBJ2-3; D tentatively fits TRBD1 or TRBD2 (5 bases each). From germline, CDR1 is DFQATT and CDR2 SNEGSKA (reference sequence). The V and J ends lost 3 bases and 4 bases respectively, with 17 bases between them. This CDR3 has 15 amino acids. CDR3 residues: CSASWDEGMADTQYF. The CDR3 DNA reads as TGCAGTGCTAGTTGGGATGAGGGGATGGCAGATACGCAGTATTTT.

This sequence joins TRBV7-9 and TRBJ1-2; D remains ambiguous. There are 17 residues in the CDR3. Per germline, CDR1 SEHNR and CDR2 FQNEAQ (reference sequence). V was shortened by 3 bases and J by 0 bases, with 17 bases between the two germline ends. CDR3 bases: TGTGCCAGCAGCTTGGGCGGCCGAGGAAAAGCTAACTATGGCTACACCTTC. Protein product: CASSLGGRGKANYGYTF.

This clonotype showed up just a few times. The CDR3 here is CASSLIGAPSSYNEQFF. The CDR3 bases are TGTGCCAGCAGCTTAATAGGAGCCCCCAGCTCCTACAATGAGCAGTTCTTC. The V and J genes are TRBV7-8 and TRBJ2-1, with no clear D. Germline V gives CDR1 SGHVS, CDR2 FQNEAQ. V was shortened by 2 bases and J by 0 bases, with 14 bases between the two germline ends. The length of the CDR3 is 17 residues. The full variable domain, its missing parts supplied by reference TRBV7-8 and TRBJ2-1, is GAGVSQSPRYKVAKRGQDVALRCDPISGHVSLFWYQQALGQGPEFLTYFQNEAQLDKSGLPSDRFFAERPEGSVSTLKIQRTQQEDSAVYLCASSLIGAPSSYNEQFFGPGTRLTVL.

The V call is TRBV6-2 or TRBV6-3, the J call TRBJ2-3, with TRBD1 as a possible D gene (5 bases). Trimming removed 6 bases from V and 2 bases from J, with 12 bases in between. The CDR3 is 14 residues long. Germline CDR1 MNHEY, CDR2 SVGEGT. The CDR3 protein is CASRPGHPTDTQYF. The CDR3 nucleotides are TGTGCCAGCAGACCCGGACACCCCACAGATACGCAGTATTTT.

The V call is TRBV7-6, the J call TRBJ2-1; D tentatively fits TRBD1 or TRBD2 (6 bases each). Trimming shortened V by 5 bases and J by 5 bases, and 22 bases separated the two germline ends. The CDR3 is made up of 17 amino acids. Germline CDR1 is SGHVS and CDR2 is FNYEAQ. CDR3 loop: CASSPPLREEGDNEQFF. The CDR3 coding sequence is TGTGCCAGCAGCCCTCCACTCAGGGAGGAGGGGGACAATGAGCAGTTCTTC.

This clonotype showed up many times. The gene calls are TRBV19 and TRBJ2-1; a weak D match, TRBD1 (5 bases). The CDR3 loop spans 15 amino acids. The V gene lost 4 bases and the J gene lost 6 bases, with 16 bases spanning the gap. From germline, CDR1 is LNHDA and CDR2 SQIVND (reference sequence). The CDR3 DNA is TGTGCCAGTAGTACAGGGCAGGGTGGTCCCAATGAGCAGTTCTTC. Protein: CASSTGQGGPNEQFF.

This clonotype was found a few times. The chain employs TRBV9 and TRBJ2-7; no clear D gene. V lost 0 bases and J 3 bases, leaving 7 bases between the germline ends. Germline lookup yields CDR1 SGDLS and CDR2 YYNGEE. CDR3 length: 13 residues. The chain's CDR3 is CASSVGGNYEQYF. The CDR3 coding sequence is TGTGCCAGCAGCGTAGGCGGAAACTACGAGCAGTACTTC.

The chain recombines TRBV5-3 with TRBJ1-5; D is ambiguous. TRBV5-3 is labeled an ORF, and its function is uncertain. Trimming cost V 0 bases and J 9 bases, with 16 bases left between them. The CDR3 contains 15 residues. The chain's CDR3 is CARSLVAESGRPQHF. In nucleotides, the CDR3 is TGTGCCAGAAGCTTGGTGGCGGAGTCTGGGCGGCCCCAGCATTTT.

This clonotype has at least ten counts. The rearrangement joins TRBV11-2 to TRBJ2-1, with 7 positions matching TRBD1. Germline assignment: CDR1 SGHAT and CDR2 FQNNGV. The junction had 7 bases not matched to a gene; V was cut back by 8 bases and J by 3 bases. The CDR3 consists of 14 residues. The CDR3 sequence: CASAPRTGYNEQFF. As DNA, the CDR3 is TGTGCCAGCGCCCCACGGACAGGCTACAATGAGCAGTTCTTC.

The sample holds many counts of this clonotype. This chain connects TRBV20-1 to TRBJ2-3; weak D call: TRBD2 (5 bases). V dropped 3 bases and J dropped 2 bases, with 15 bases sitting between them. Germline CDR1 is DFQATT and CDR2 is SNEGSKA (reference sequence). CDR3 length: 15 amino acids. The CDR3 DNA reads TGCAGTGCTAGCCTACCCCTACGGGACACAGATACGCAGTATTTT. Translation: CSASLPLRDTDTQYF.

This clonotype was detected only a few times. The chain links TRBV12-3 or TRBV12-4 to TRBJ2-7, with 10 bases aligning to TRBD2. The J segment lost 3 bases and the V segment lost 6 bases, leaving 5 bases of the junction unmatched. The CDR3 extends over 14 amino acids. For the CDR3, the DNA is TGTGCCAGCAGACCCGGGACTAGCGTCTACGAGCAGTACTTC. The encoded protein is CASRPGTSVYEQYF.

The chain combines TRBV7-2 with TRBJ2-1; 9 positions agree with TRBD1. Germline V gene lookup returns CDR1 SGHTA and CDR2 FQGNSA. V shed 5 bases, J shed 5 bases, and the junction held 7 bases outside the gene matches. This CDR3 has 15 amino acids. In DNA form, the CDR3 reads TGTGCCAGCAGCCCTGGGACAGGGTGGGACAATGAGCAGTTCTTC. This encodes CASSPGTGWDNEQFF.

In this sample, this clonotype turned up many times. This sequence joins TRBV3-1 and TRBJ2-7; D tentatively fits TRBD1 or TRBD2 (6 bases each). Per the germline V gene, CDR1 is LGHDT and CDR2 is YNNKEL (reference sequence). CDR3 length: 12 residues. Trimming took off 2 bases at V and 9 bases at J, with 11 bases between the two ends. CDR3 in DNA: TGTGCCAGCAGCCAACAAAAGGGGGGGCAGTACTTC. This translates into CASSQQKGGQYF.

At least ten counts were recorded for this clonotype. The chain carries TRBV5-5 and TRBJ1-1; 7 nucleotides match TRBD1. V dropped 3 bases and J dropped 1; count of bases not matched to a gene: 3. CDR3 size: 14 residues. Germline loops: CDR1 SGHKS, CDR2 YYEKEE (reference sequence). The CDR3 coding sequence is TGTGCCAGCAGCTCGCGACAGGGGAACACTGAAGCTTTCTTT. Its protein product is CASSSRQGNTEAFF.

The gene calls are TRBV11-2 and TRBJ2-7; tentatively, D is TRBD1 or TRBD2 (5 bases each). The CDR3 totals 14 residues. Germline lookup yields CDR1 SGHAT and CDR2 FQNNGV. With 6 bases removed from V and 12 bases from J, the gap between germline ends came to 24 bases. The DNA of the CDR3 is TGTGCCAGCAGTACCTTTCTCCCTGGGACCTATCCGTACTTC. Translation gives CASSTFLPGTYPYF.

This clonotype was found a few times. The V and J genes are TRBV28 and TRBJ2-5; unclear D gene. Deletions cut 3 bases from V and 4 bases from J, with 12 bases between. Germline V gene lookup returns CDR1 MDHEN and CDR2 SYDVKM. The CDR3 is 14 amino acids. CDR3 protein: CASSFGQHRETQYF. The CDR3 DNA sequence: TGTGCCAGCAGTTTCGGGCAGCACCGAGAGACCCAGTACTTC.

The chain has TRBV7-2 and TRBJ2-2; 11 bases line up with TRBD2. The CDR3 consists of 15 residues. After removal of 5 bases from V and 5 bases from J, the junction contained 4 bases not matched to a gene. The germline V gene encodes CDR1 SGHTA and CDR2 FQGNSA. CDR3 protein: CASSVLAGETGELFF. The CDR3, as DNA: TGTGCCAGCAGCGTACTAGCGGGGGAAACCGGGGAGCTGTTTTTT.

This clonotype was picked up a small number of times. V gene TRBV6-5 combines with J gene TRBJ2-4, with 8 nucleotides matching TRBD2. CDR1 is MNHEY and CDR2 is SVGAGI in the germline V gene. This CDR3 has 14 residues. V lost 5 bases to trimming and J lost 3 bases; unmatched junction nucleotides: 3. CDR3 DNA sequence: TGTGCCAGCAGTCCAGGGACTAGCAAAAACATTCAGTACTTC. Encoded protein: CASSPGTSKNIQYF.

This clonotype was detected many times. The genes are TRBV14 and TRBJ1-1; D remains ambiguous. The V end lost 0 bases, the J end lost 0 bases, and 11 bases lay between the germline ends. From germline, CDR1 is SGHDN and CDR2 FVKESK. The CDR3 extends over 16 amino acids. The CDR3 region is CASSQDLGRLNTEAFF. The CDR3 DNA sequence: TGTGCCAGCAGCCAAGATTTGGGCAGGCTGAACACTGAAGCTTTCTTT.

In this sample, this clonotype turned up a few times. CDR3 residues: CASSSSGGRNTIYF. CDR3 bases: TGTGCCAGCAGTTCCTCAGGGGGCAGAAACACCATATATTTT. The chain joins TRBV6-5 to TRBJ1-3, with 8 positions matching TRBD1. Germline CDR1 and CDR2: MNHEY and SVGAGI. CDR3 length: 14 amino acids. J lost 5 bases, V lost 4 bases, and 4 bases had no gene match.